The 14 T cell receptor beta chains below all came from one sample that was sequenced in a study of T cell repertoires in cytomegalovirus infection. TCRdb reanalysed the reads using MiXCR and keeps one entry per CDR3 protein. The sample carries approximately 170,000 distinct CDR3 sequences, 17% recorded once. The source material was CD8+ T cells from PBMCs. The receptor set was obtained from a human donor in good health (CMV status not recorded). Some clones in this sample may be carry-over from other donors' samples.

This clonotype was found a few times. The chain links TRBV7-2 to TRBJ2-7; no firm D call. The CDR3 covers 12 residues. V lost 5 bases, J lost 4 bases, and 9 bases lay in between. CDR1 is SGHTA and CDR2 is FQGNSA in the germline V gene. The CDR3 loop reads CASSRTEYEQYF. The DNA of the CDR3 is TGTGCCAGCAGCCGTACAGAGTACGAGCAGTACTTC.

Here the CDR3 reads CSARARDRPYNEQFF. The CDR3 DNA is TGCAGTGCTAGAGCGAGGGACAGACCTTACAATGAGCAGTTCTTC. This chain joins TRBV20-1 and TRBJ2-1; 7 bases agree with TRBD1. The germline gives CDR1 DFQATT, CDR2 SNEGSKA (reference sequence). Trimming took 1 base from V and 4 from J; bases not matched to a gene: 7. The CDR3 has 15 residues.

The CDR3 region is CASSRTGGTLETQYF. CDR3 coding DNA: TGTGCCAGCAGCCGGACAGGGGGCACCTTGGAGACCCAGTACTTC. The rearrangement uses TRBV7-8 and TRBJ2-5; 11 nucleotides line up with TRBD1. Germline lookup yields CDR1 SGHVS and CDR2 FQNEAQ. V lost 5 bases and J lost 5; bases outside the gene matches: 7. The length of the CDR3 is 15 residues.

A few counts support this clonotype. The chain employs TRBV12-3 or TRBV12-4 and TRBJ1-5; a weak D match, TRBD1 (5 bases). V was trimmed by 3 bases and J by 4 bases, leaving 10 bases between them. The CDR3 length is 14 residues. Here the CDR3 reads CASSFEDKNQPQHF. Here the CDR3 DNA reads TGTGCCAGCAGTTTCGAGGACAAAAATCAGCCCCAGCATTTT.

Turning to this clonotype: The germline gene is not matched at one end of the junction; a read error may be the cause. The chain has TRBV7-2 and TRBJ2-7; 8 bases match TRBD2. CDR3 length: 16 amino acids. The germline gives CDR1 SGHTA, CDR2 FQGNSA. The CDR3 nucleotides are TGTGCCAGCAGCTTAGTTAAGCGGGGGTACCACTACCAGCAGTACTTC. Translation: CASSLVKRGYHYQQYF.

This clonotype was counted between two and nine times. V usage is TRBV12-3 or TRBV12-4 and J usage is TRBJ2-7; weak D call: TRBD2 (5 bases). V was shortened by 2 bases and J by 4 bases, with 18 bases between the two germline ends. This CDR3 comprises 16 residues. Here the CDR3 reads CASSLREPIFLYEQYF. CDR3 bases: TGTGCCAGCAGTTTAAGGGAGCCGATTTTCTTATACGAGCAGTACTTC.

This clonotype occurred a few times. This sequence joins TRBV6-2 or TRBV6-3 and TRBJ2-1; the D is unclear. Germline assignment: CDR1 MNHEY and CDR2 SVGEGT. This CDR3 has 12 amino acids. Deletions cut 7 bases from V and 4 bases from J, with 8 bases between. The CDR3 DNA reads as TGTGCCAGCAAGTCATCGTACAATGAGCAGTTCTTC. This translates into CASKSSYNEQFF.

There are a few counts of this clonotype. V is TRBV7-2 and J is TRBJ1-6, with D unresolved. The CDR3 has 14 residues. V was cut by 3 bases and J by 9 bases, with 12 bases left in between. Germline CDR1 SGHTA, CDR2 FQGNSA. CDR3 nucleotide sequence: TGTGCCAGCAGCTTGTACGGGGTGGGTTCACCCCTCCACTTT. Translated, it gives CASSLYGVGSPLHF.

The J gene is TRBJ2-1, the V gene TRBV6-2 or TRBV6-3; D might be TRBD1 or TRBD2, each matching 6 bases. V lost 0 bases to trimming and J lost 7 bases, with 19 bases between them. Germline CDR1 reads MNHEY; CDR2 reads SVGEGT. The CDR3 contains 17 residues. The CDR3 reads CASSYSMPGHRENEQFF. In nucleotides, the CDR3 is TGTGCCAGCAGTTACTCCATGCCGGGACACCGGGAGAATGAGCAGTTCTTC.

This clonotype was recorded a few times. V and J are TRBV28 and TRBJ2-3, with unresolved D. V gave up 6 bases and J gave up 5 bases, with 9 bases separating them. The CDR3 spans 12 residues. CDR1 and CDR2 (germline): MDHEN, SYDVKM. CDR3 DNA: TGTGCCAGCAGCCCCCCGCAAGATACGCAGTATTTT. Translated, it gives CASSPPQDTQYF.

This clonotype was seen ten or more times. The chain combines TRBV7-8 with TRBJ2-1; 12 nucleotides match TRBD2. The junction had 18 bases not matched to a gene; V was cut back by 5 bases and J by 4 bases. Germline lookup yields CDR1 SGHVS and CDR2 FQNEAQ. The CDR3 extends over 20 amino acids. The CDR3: CASSLLLEGPGLAGYNEQFF. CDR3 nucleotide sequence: TGTGCCAGCAGCCTCTTGCTCGAAGGTCCAGGACTAGCGGGGTACAATGAGCAGTTCTTC.

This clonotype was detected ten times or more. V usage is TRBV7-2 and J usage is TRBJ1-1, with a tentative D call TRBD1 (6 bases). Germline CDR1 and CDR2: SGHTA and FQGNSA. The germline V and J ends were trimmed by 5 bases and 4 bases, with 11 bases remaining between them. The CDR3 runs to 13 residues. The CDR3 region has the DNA TGTGCCAGCAGCATGGGGGGCGGCACTGAAGCTTTCTTT. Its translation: CASSMGGGTEAFF.

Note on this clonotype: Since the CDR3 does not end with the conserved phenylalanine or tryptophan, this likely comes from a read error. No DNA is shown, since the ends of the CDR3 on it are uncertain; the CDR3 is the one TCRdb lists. CDR3 amino acids: CASNKDRPVT. The chain combines TRBV2 with TRBJ2-7; the table's D gene call, TRBD1, was not cross checked with the DNA. The V gene's germline CDR1 is SNHLY and CDR2 FYNNEI. The CDR3 spans 10 amino acids, including both terminal residues.

The CDR3 coding sequence is TGTGCCAGCAGCTTAGCGGGAGGGGGTGGGGAGACCCAGTACTTC. Translation: CASSLAGGGGETQYF. The V and J genes are TRBV7-2 and TRBJ2-5; perhaps TRBD2 as D (7 bases). Germline CDR1 and CDR2: SGHTA and FQGNSA. The CDR3 sequence is 15 residues long. V dropped 0 bases and J dropped 5 bases, with 13 bases sitting between them.